These 29 T cell receptor beta chains were all obtained from the same sample, sequenced in a study of blood T cells in healthy people across ages. A second PCR, run for 7 to 11 cycles, used a sample-barcoded 5' primer plus a J-beta primer mix. TCRdb re-called the 5' RACE reads through MiXCR, storing one row per CDR3 protein. The repertoire holds some 1 million distinct CDR3 sequences, 35% to 55% seen once, with 18% in the top ten. The specimen sequenced was blood. These receptor sequences come from a woman aged 60 to 75 in good health.

The CDR3 DNA reads as TGTGCCAGCAGCGAAAACAGGGAGGGCGAAAAACTGTTTTTT. Translating it yields CASSENREGEKLFF. The chain links TRBV27 to TRBJ1-4; D might be TRBD1 (6 bases). There are 14 residues in the CDR3. Germline values: CDR1 MNHEY, CDR2 SMNVEV (reference sequence). Between the trimmed V and J ends, which lost 6 bases and 8 bases, there was a span of 16 bases.

The sample holds a few counts of this clonotype. The chain is built from TRBV7-2 and TRBJ2-4, with a weak D call TRBD1 (6 bases). There are 16 residues in the CDR3. In germline, CDR1 is SGHTA, CDR2 FQGNSA. V was pared by 0 bases and J by 0 bases, with 9 bases between. This CDR3 reads CASSLAQGLAKNIQYF. The CDR3 DNA reads TGTGCCAGCAGCTTAGCACAGGGCTTAGCCAAAAACATTCAGTACTTC.

The chain employs TRBV27 and TRBJ1-1; D is possibly TRBD1 (5 bases). Per the germline V gene, CDR1 is MNHEY and CDR2 is SMNVEV (reference sequence). The CDR3 length is 14 residues. The ends were cut back, 3 bases at V and 6 bases at J, with 14 bases in the middle. The CDR3 reads CASSFGGVSAEAFF. CDR3 nucleotide sequence: TGTGCCAGCAGTTTCGGGGGTGTATCCGCTGAAGCTTTCTTT.

This clonotype was recorded at least ten times. The genes are TRBV20-1 and TRBJ2-5; TRBD2 matches 7 bases. V lost 2 bases to trimming and J lost 2 bases; unmatched junction nucleotides: 2. The CDR3 has 13 residues. Germline V lookup: CDR1 DFQATT, CDR2 SNEGSKA (reference sequence). CDR3 DNA: TGCAGTGCTAGATGGGGACTACAAGAGACCCAGTACTTC. Amino acids: CSARWGLQETQYF.

The V and J genes are TRBV15 and TRBJ2-3; a weak D match, TRBD2 (5 bases). This CDR3 has 14 residues. CDR1 and CDR2 from the germline V gene are LNHNV and YYDKDF (reference sequence). Trimming left V 4 bases short and J 6 bases short, with 14 bases between. The CDR3 DNA reads as TGTGCCACCAGCAAGACGGGGAGTTCGGATACGCAGTATTTT. Translating gives CATSKTGSSDTQYF.

The CDR3 reads CASSPIGAYNEQYF. DNA of the CDR3: TGTGCCAGCAGCCCTATCGGAGCCTACAATGAGCAGTACTTC. The chain couples TRBV7-2 to TRBJ2-1; D uncertain. The DNA end favors TRBJ2-7, so the J call may be wrong. Germline V gene lookup returns CDR1 SGHTA and CDR2 FQGNSA. The CDR3 runs 14 residues.

This clonotype appeared a few times. J is TRBJ2-7 and V is TRBV11-2, with a tentative D call TRBD2 (6 bases). The CDR3 is 13 amino acids. The germline gives CDR1 SGHAT, CDR2 FQNNGV. The V end lost 3 bases, the J end lost 6 bases, and 12 bases lay between the germline ends. Here the CDR3 reads CASSFGSGGEQYF. DNA for the CDR3: TGTGCCAGCAGCTTCGGGTCCGGGGGCGAGCAGTACTTC.

The chain has TRBV14 and TRBJ2-1; TRBD2 is a possible D gene (6 bases). The V gene's germline CDR1 is SGHDN and CDR2 FVKESK. The CDR3 totals 14 residues. Deletions cut 0 bases from V and 4 bases from J, with 7 bases between. DNA for the CDR3: TGTGCCAGCAGCCAAGAGCGGGGTTACAATGAGCAGTTCTTC. Translation gives CASSQERGYNEQFF.

The V call is TRBV6-1, the J call TRBJ2-7; TRBD1 might be the D (5 bases). Germline V gene data show CDR1 as MNHNS and CDR2 as SASEGT. V was clipped by 3 bases and J by 3 bases, with 9 bases between them. The CDR3 runs 13 residues. In nucleotides, the CDR3 is TGTGCCAGCAGTGATGTCAGGGACTACGAGCAGTACTTC. This sequence encodes CASSDVRDYEQYF.

The chain couples TRBV7-9 to TRBJ2-1; D may be TRBD1 (6 bases). Germline CDR1 and CDR2: SEHNR and FQNEAQ (reference sequence). The V and J ends lost 5 bases and 5 bases respectively, with 16 bases between them. This CDR3 region has 15 residues. CDR3 residues: CASSRYRTDNNEQFF. The CDR3 coding sequence is TGTGCCAGCAGCCGCTACCGGACAGACAACAATGAGCAGTTCTTC.

This clonotype has just a few counts. V is TRBV20-1 and J is TRBJ1-5, with D hard to call. Germline CDR1 and CDR2: DFQATT and SNEGSKA (reference sequence). V was trimmed by 6 bases and J by 8 bases, leaving 14 bases between them. The CDR3 covers 12 residues. CDR3 in amino acids: CSAETGGEPQHF. Written as DNA, the CDR3 is TGCAGTGCCGAGACCGGCGGGGAGCCCCAGCATTTT.

This chain joins TRBV7-2 and TRBJ2-7; 7 nucleotides match TRBD1. There are 17 residues in the CDR3. Germline V gene lookup returns CDR1 SGHTA and CDR2 FQGNSA. V shed 2 bases, J shed 2 bases, and the junction held 12 bases outside the gene matches. CDR3 DNA: TGTGCCAGCAGCTTAACCCCCAAGACAGGGACCCCCTACGAGCAGTACTTC. This translates into CASSLTPKTGTPYEQYF.

This clonotype was counted between two and nine times. The chain links TRBV7-2 to TRBJ2-7; no clear D. Trimming shortened V by 4 bases and J by 0 bases, and 10 bases separated the two germline ends. CDR3 length: 14 residues. Germline loops: CDR1 SGHTA, CDR2 FQGNSA. The CDR3 DNA sequence: TGTGCCAGCAGCTCCCCTAGTCGCTCCTACGAGCAGTACTTC. It is translated as CASSSPSRSYEQYF. The entire variable domain, with the rest obtained from reference TRBV7-2 and TRBJ2-7, is as follows: GAGVSQSPSNKVTEKGKDVELRCDPISGHTALYWYRQSLGQGLEFLIYFQGNSAPDKSGLPSDRFSAERTGGSVSTLTIQRTQQEDSAVYLCASSSPSRSYEQYFGPGTRLTVT.

J is TRBJ2-3 and V is TRBV20-1; maybe TRBD2 (5 bases). From germline, CDR1 is DFQATT and CDR2 SNEGSKA (reference sequence). CDR3 size: 13 residues. Trimming took off 3 bases at V and 1 base at J, with 8 bases between the two ends. CDR3 bases: TGCAGTGCTAGTGGGGAGCGCACAGATACGCAGTATTTT. It specifies CSASGERTDTQYF.

The rearrangement uses TRBV7-9 and TRBJ2-4; 11 bases map to TRBD2. From germline, CDR1 is SEHNR and CDR2 FQNEAQ (reference sequence). This CDR3 contains 14 residues. J gave up 13 bases and V 6 bases, and 11 bases lay outside the gene matches. The CDR3 region has the DNA TGTGCCAGCAGATTTAGCGGGGGGGACTACGGGCAGTACTTC. Translation gives CASRFSGGDYGQYF.

The chain couples TRBV20-1 to TRBJ2-1; TRBD1 might be the D (5 bases). The CDR3 totals 13 residues. From germline, CDR1 is DFQATT and CDR2 SNEGSKA (reference sequence). Trimming left V 2 bases short and J 6 bases short, with 11 bases between. The CDR3 DNA sequence: TGCAGTGCTAGAACAGGAGTGATCAATGAGCAGTTCTTC. It specifies CSARTGVINEQFF.

The chain carries TRBV6-1 and TRBJ2-7, with a weak D call TRBD2 (6 bases). V lost 8 bases and J lost 2, with 13 bases in between. Germline values: CDR1 MNHNS, CDR2 SASEGT. The CDR3 has 13 residues. The DNA of the CDR3 is TGTGCCAGCTTCTTAGCGGAGACCTACGAGCAGTACTTC. As protein: CASFLAETYEQYF.

This clonotype was seen a few times. The chain uses TRBV10-3 and TRBJ2-7; weak D call: TRBD2 (6 bases). V lost 7 bases to trimming and J lost 1 base, with 17 bases between them. The length of the CDR3 is 15 residues. Germline V gene sequence: CDR1 ENHRY, CDR2 SYGVKD. The CDR3 coding sequence is TGTGCCATCAAGGTAGCGGTAGGGGAGTCCTACGAGCAGTACTTC. Translated: CAIKVAVGESYEQYF.

V usage is TRBV10-2 and J usage is TRBJ2-7, with D possibly matching TRBD2 (6 bases). Trimming removed 4 bases from V and 6 bases from J, with 13 bases in between. The CDR3 covers 13 residues. Germline assignment: CDR1 WSHSY and CDR2 SAAADI. Here the CDR3 DNA reads TGCGCCAGCAGTGGTGGCGGGACTTCCGAGCAGTACTTC. As protein: CASSGGGTSEQYF.

V gene TRBV10-3 combines with J gene TRBJ2-1, with TRBD2 identical over 7 bases. The CDR3 runs 14 residues. Germline V gives CDR1 ENHRY, CDR2 SYGVKD. Trimming removed 8 bases from V and 12 bases from J; junction bases left unmatched: 16. The CDR3 DNA is TGTGCCATCTCGCCCGGACTAGATACGGGAAGGCAGTTCTTC. Protein: CAISPGLDTGRQFF.

This clonotype appeared a few times. In DNA, the CDR3 is TGTGCCAGCAGGGGCGGGAGTGGAGCAGATACGCAGTATTTT. It yields the protein CASRGGSGADTQYF. This chain joins TRBV6-5 and TRBJ2-3; 7 bases are a match to TRBD2. V was pared by 6 bases and J by 4 bases, with 7 bases of the junction left unmatched. The CDR3 runs to 14 residues. Per the germline V gene, CDR1 is MNHEY and CDR2 is SVGAGI.

V usage is TRBV6-2 or TRBV6-3 and J usage is TRBJ2-5; TRBD2 agrees at 10 bases. The V gene's germline CDR1 is MNHEY and CDR2 SVGEGT. There are 18 residues in the CDR3. V gave up 5 bases and J gave up 5 bases; unmatched junction bases: 17. The CDR3, as DNA: TGTGCCAGCAGTCACCTGACTAGCGGGCCCCGACGAGGGGAGACCCAGTACTTC. Translating gives CASSHLTSGPRRGETQYF.

There are many counts of this clonotype. The chain carries TRBV7-2 and TRBJ1-2, with 9 positions matching TRBD1. Germline V gene lookup returns CDR1 SGHTA and CDR2 FQGNSA. This CDR3 is 15 amino acids long. With 5 bases clipped from V and 4 bases from J, the junction kept 8 bases outside the gene matches. CDR3 nucleotide sequence: TGTGCCAGCAGCCCCGGACAGGGGACTCGCTATGGCTACACCTTC. It yields the protein CASSPGQGTRYGYTF.

On this clonotype itself: An end of the junction does not agree with germline; a read error may underlie this. The rearrangement joins TRBV12-5 to TRBJ2-3, with 9 positions matching TRBD1. Per germline, CDR1 LGHNT and CDR2 FRNRAP. The CDR3 extends over 16 amino acids. CDR3 sequence (DNA): TGTGCTAGTGGTTCGCCAACAGGGGGCGTCACAGGTACGCAGTATTTT. This translates into CASGSPTGGVTGTQYF.

This rearrangement joins TRBV29-1 to TRBJ2-5; 8 bases agree with TRBD2. The CDR3 length is 13 residues. V gave up 6 bases and J gave up 5 bases; unmatched junction bases: 8. CDR1 and CDR2 from the germline V gene are SQVTM and ANQGSEA. For the CDR3, the DNA is TGCAGCGTCCCGGGGGGGTTTGACGAGACCCAGTACTTC. It codes for CSVPGGFDETQYF.

This rearrangement joins TRBV3-1 to TRBJ2-7, with D perhaps matching TRBD1 (5 bases). Germline V lookup: CDR1 LGHDT, CDR2 YNNKEL (reference sequence). This CDR3 has 14 residues. V lost 4 bases and J lost 1, with 11 bases in between. CDR3 amino acids: CASSPNHRSYEQYF. CDR3 bases: TGTGCCAGCAGCCCCAACCACAGGTCCTACGAGCAGTACTTC.

This clonotype was detected many times. The gene calls are TRBV12-3 or TRBV12-4 and TRBJ2-3; unclear D gene. The CDR3 runs to 13 residues. V dropped 6 bases and J dropped 4 bases, with 11 bases sitting between them. The CDR3 region has the DNA TGTGCCAGCAGCCGGGTCGGCCCAGATACGCAGTATTTT. Its protein product is CASSRVGPDTQYF.

A word on this clonotype: The junction and the germline gene differ at one end; a read error may be behind it. The chain uses TRBV10-3 and TRBJ2-3; tentative D call: TRBD2 (5 bases). This CDR3 has 13 amino acids. In germline, CDR1 is ENHRY, CDR2 SYGVKD. CDR3 sequence: CAVNERPPDTRYF. The CDR3 DNA sequence: TGTGCGGTGAACGAGCGGCCCCCGGATACGCGGTATTTT.

V is TRBV29-1 and J is TRBJ1-2, with 8 positions matching TRBD1. The junction had 12 bases not matched to a gene; V was cut back by 7 bases and J by 5 bases. This CDR3 is built from 14 residues. Germline V gene data show CDR1 as SQVTM and CDR2 as ANQGSEA. This CDR3 reads CSALRQGARYGYTF. CDR3 DNA sequence: TGCAGCGCCCTAAGGCAGGGGGCTAGGTATGGCTACACCTTC.